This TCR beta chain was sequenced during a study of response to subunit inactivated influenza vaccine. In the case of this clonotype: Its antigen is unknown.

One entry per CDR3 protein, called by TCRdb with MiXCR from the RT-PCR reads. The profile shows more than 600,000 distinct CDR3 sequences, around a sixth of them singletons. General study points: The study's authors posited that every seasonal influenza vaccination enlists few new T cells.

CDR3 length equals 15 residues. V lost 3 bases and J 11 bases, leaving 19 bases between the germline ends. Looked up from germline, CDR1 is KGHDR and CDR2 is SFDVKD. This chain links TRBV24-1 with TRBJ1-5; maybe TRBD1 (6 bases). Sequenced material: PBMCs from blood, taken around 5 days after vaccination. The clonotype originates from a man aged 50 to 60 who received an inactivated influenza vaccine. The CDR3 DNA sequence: TGTGCCACCAGTGATGCGGGACAACCCTCAGGGGCCCAGCATTTT. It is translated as CATSDAGQPSGAQHF.